These 10 T cell receptor beta chains share one sample of origin, sequenced in a study of CD8+ T cells in alopecia areata. RNA extraction and reverse transcription yielded cDNA as sequencing template. Profiled with immunoSEQ multiplex PCR; TCRdb holds only in-frame clones, not every one. Among 200,000 or so clones listed, 50% to 70% were seen once. The material was CD4+ T cells sorted from blood, obtained at week 0. The receptors derive from a human donor with alopecia areata.

The V and J genes are TRBV4-1 and TRBJ1-2; TRBD1 agrees at 8 bases. CDR3 length equals 17 residues. The germline V gene encodes CDR1 MGHRA and CDR2 YSYEKL. The junction had 13 bases not matched to a gene; V was cut back by 3 bases and J by 4 bases. The CDR3 loop is CASSQASGTGKLYGYTF. In DNA, the CDR3 is TGCGCCAGCAGCCAGGCCTCCGGGACAGGAAAACTCTATGGCTACACCTTC.

This clone was recorded once. The rearrangement uses TRBV27 and TRBJ1-6; D gene ambiguous. V lost 5 bases, J lost 0 bases, and 17 bases lay in between. The CDR3 covers 18 residues. Germline V gene data show CDR1 as MNHEY and CDR2 as SMNVEV (reference sequence). CDR3 bases: TGTGCCAGCAGTCCGTGGACTGGGCTCAGCTCCTATAATTCACCCCTCCACTTT. Translation: CASSPWTGLSSYNSPLHF.

The chain has TRBV7-3 and TRBJ2-5; TRBD1 agrees at 9 bases. The CDR3 covers 14 residues. V was pared by 1 base and J by 5 bases, with 2 bases of the junction left unmatched. The germline gives CDR1 SGHTA, CDR2 FQGTGA. CDR3 in amino acids: CASSLNRGHETQYF. The CDR3 DNA reads TGTGCCAGCAGCTTAAACAGGGGGCACGAGACCCAGTACTTC.

The chain is built from TRBV2 and TRBJ2-7, with 7 nucleotides matching TRBD2. Germline lookup yields CDR1 SNHLY and CDR2 FYNNEI. The CDR3 has 12 residues. With 5 bases clipped from V and 11 bases from J, the junction kept 9 bases outside the gene matches. The CDR3 spells CASSSLRGVEYF. Here the CDR3 DNA reads TGTGCCAGCAGTTCCCTCCGGGGGGTAGAGTACTTC. The variable domain in full, completed from reference TRBV2 and TRBJ2-7, reads EPEVTQTPSHQVTQMGQEVILRCVPISNHLYFYWYRQILGQKVEFLVSFYNNEISEKSEIFDDQFSVERPDGSNFTLKIRSTKLEDSAMYFCASSSLRGVEYFGPGTRLTVT.

The chain is built from TRBV30 and TRBJ1-5, with D possibly being TRBD1 (5 bases). The CDR3 is 15 amino acids. Germline V gene data show CDR1 as GTSNPN and CDR2 as SVGIG (reference sequence). V gave up 3 bases and J gave up 2 bases, with 14 bases separating them. Here the CDR3 reads CAWSHGASGNQPQHF. In DNA, the CDR3 is TGTGCCTGGAGCCACGGGGCATCAGGCAATCAGCCCCAGCATTTT.

The rearrangement links TRBV11-2 to TRBJ1-1, with D uncertain. V was trimmed by 0 bases and J by 7 bases, leaving 9 bases between them. The CDR3 covers 13 residues. The germline gives CDR1 SGHAT, CDR2 FQNNGV. The CDR3 nucleotides are TGTGCCAGCAGCTTAGATCATCTGAGTGAAGCTTTCTTT. Translation: CASSLDHLSEAFF.

The chain uses TRBV6-5 and TRBJ2-1, with 9 bases that match TRBD2. The germline V gene has CDR1 MNHEY and CDR2 SVGAGI. The CDR3 covers 14 residues. J gave up 4 bases and V 8 bases, and 6 bases lay outside the gene matches. The CDR3 protein is CASSRLADYNEQFF. CDR3 coding DNA: TGTGCCAGCTCTCGACTAGCGGATTACAATGAGCAGTTCTTC.

This clone has more than one count but fewer than ten. This rearrangement joins TRBV30 to TRBJ2-3, with D possibly TRBD2 on 5 matching bases. Germline V lookup: CDR1 GTSNPN, CDR2 SVGIG (reference sequence). The CDR3 loop spans 17 amino acids. Trimming left V 2 bases short and J 3 bases short, with 21 bases between. The CDR3 bases are TGTGCCTGGAGTAACCCACAGCGGAAGCCTACAACAGATACGCAGTATTTT. It codes for CAWSNPQRKPTTDTQYF.

The chain uses TRBV4-2 and TRBJ1-2, with TRBD1 matching over 9 bases. The V segment lost 0 bases and the J segment 8 bases; nucleotides outside the gene matches: 13. Germline CDR1 and CDR2: LGHNA and YNFKEQ. This CDR3 spans 17 amino acids. The CDR3 sequence is CASSQEGDRVTAGGYTF. CDR3 nucleotides: TGTGCCAGCAGCCAAGAAGGGGACAGGGTCACCGCGGGAGGCTACACCTTC.

This clone was found a few times. J is TRBJ1-5 and V is TRBV30; 8 nucleotides match TRBD1. The germline V gene encodes CDR1 GTSNPN and CDR2 SVGIG (reference sequence). The length of the CDR3 is 15 residues. Trimming cost V 0 bases and J 4 bases; bases outside gene matches: 5. The CDR3 sequence: CAWSVKQGANQPQHF. Written as DNA, the CDR3 is TGTGCCTGGAGTGTAAAGCAGGGGGCAAATCAGCCCCAGCATTTT.